Below are 32 T cell receptor beta chains sequenced from a single sample in a study of cytomegalovirus exposure and HLA in healthy donors. Using immunoSEQ multiplex PCR, the repertoire was profiled, and TCRdb retains in-frame clones only, with some absent. The table lists roughly 300,000 clones, 75% to 90% of them singletons, with approximately 1.1% in the top ten. Sequenced material: PBMCs. These receptors came from a woman in her twenties or thirties in good health and CMV-seropositive.

The chain couples TRBV11-2 to TRBJ1-4; D not certain. Trimming shortened V by 3 bases and J by 8 bases, and 13 bases separated the two germline ends. Germline CDR1 is SGHAT and CDR2 is FQNNGV. The CDR3 spans 14 residues. This chain's CDR3 is CASSFGRTDEKLFF. In DNA, the CDR3 is TGTGCCAGCAGCTTCGGACGGACTGACGAAAAACTGTTTTTT.

This sequence joins TRBV7-9 and TRBJ1-2; D gene unclear. This CDR3 is 14 amino acids long. Germline assignment: CDR1 SEHNR and CDR2 FQNEAQ (reference sequence). V dropped 4 bases and J dropped 3 bases, with 12 bases sitting between them. Written as DNA, the CDR3 is TGTGCCAGCAGCTCCTCCCCGGGAGACTATGGCTACACCTTC. This sequence encodes CASSSSPGDYGYTF.

This chain uses TRBV7-2 with TRBJ1-2; no clear D. Germline V lookup: CDR1 SGHTA, CDR2 FQGNSA. The CDR3 spans 13 residues. V lost 2 bases and J lost 5, with 9 bases in between. As DNA, the CDR3 is TGTGCCAGCAGCTTAAAGGGAGGTTATGGCTACACCTTC. It translates to CASSLKGGYGYTF.

This chain uses TRBV11-2 with TRBJ2-2, with TRBD1 matching 7 bases. Per the germline V gene, CDR1 is SGHAT and CDR2 is FQNNGV. This CDR3 is 16 amino acids long. Germline trimming cut 1 base from V and 1 base from J; bases unmatched to any gene: 3. CDR3 protein: CASSLGGTENTGELFF. CDR3 DNA sequence: TGTGCCAGCAGCTTAGGAGGGACAGAGAACACCGGGGAGCTGTTTTTT.

The genes are TRBV27 and TRBJ1-1; D is unclear. CDR1 is MNHEY and CDR2 is SMNVEV in the germline V gene (reference sequence). This CDR3 contains 15 residues. V lost 1 base and J lost 1, with 10 bases in between. CDR3 protein: CASSLWGARNTEAFF. CDR3 nucleotide sequence: TGTGCCAGCAGTTTATGGGGAGCCAGGAACACTGAAGCTTTCTTT.

The chain uses TRBV10-3 and TRBJ1-5, with D perhaps TRBD1 (5 bases). This CDR3 spans 13 amino acids. V shed 6 bases and J shed 4 bases, with 10 bases lying between them. Germline-derived CDR1 and CDR2 are ENHRY and SYGVKD. This CDR3 is CAISPGPNQPQHF. CDR3 nucleotides: TGTGCCATCAGCCCGGGACCAAATCAGCCCCAGCATTTT.

This chain uses TRBV7-2 with TRBJ2-7, with D perhaps matching TRBD1 (5 bases). This CDR3 spans 15 amino acids. Trimming removed 2 bases at V and 0 bases at J, with 11 bases between. The V gene's germline CDR1 is SGHTA and CDR2 FQGNSA. The CDR3 DNA follows: TGTGCCAGCAGCTTAAGTGGGCAGGGCTCCTACGAGCAGTACTTC. This gives the protein CASSLSGQGSYEQYF.

Note on this clone: The same CDR3 also results from other DNA sequences found in this sample. The J gene is TRBJ2-1, the V gene TRBV27, with 9 bases that match TRBD2. The CDR3 contains 16 residues. The germline CDR1 and CDR2 sequences are MNHEY and SMNVEV (reference sequence). V gave up 3 bases and J gave up 0 bases; unmatched junction bases: 3. The CDR3 sequence: CASSLGSGSSYNEQFF. The DNA for the CDR3 is TGTGCCAGCAGTTTGGGTAGCGGGAGCTCCTACAATGAGCAGTTCTTC.

This sequence joins TRBV4-1 and TRBJ2-7, with D possibly being TRBD2 (6 bases). CDR3 size: 15 residues. V gave up 4 bases and J gave up 0 bases, with 13 bases separating them. Germline V gene data show CDR1 as MGHRA and CDR2 as YSYEKL. In nucleotides, the CDR3 is TGCGCCAGCAGCCCCCAGTCCGGGAGCTCCTACGAGCAGTACTTC. Translation: CASSPQSGSSYEQYF.

On this clone itself: The sample holds other DNA sequences that translate to the same CDR3. The chain recombines TRBV28 with TRBJ2-7; D tentatively fits TRBD1 or TRBD2 (5 bases each). V shed 2 bases and J shed 2 bases, with 10 bases lying between them. Germline CDR1 and CDR2: MDHEN and SYDVKM. This CDR3 contains 14 residues. The CDR3 is CASSLEGPPYEQYF. DNA for the CDR3: TGTGCCAGCAGTTTAGAGGGACCCCCCTACGAGCAGTACTTC.

The V gene is TRBV9, the J gene TRBJ2-1; possibly TRBD2 for D (6 bases). The CDR3 has 15 amino acids. Deletions cut 0 bases from V and 4 bases from J, with 11 bases between. CDR1 is SGDLS and CDR2 is YYNGEE in the germline V gene. The CDR3 region is CASSVVSGLYNEQFF. CDR3 bases: TGTGCCAGCAGCGTAGTTAGCGGACTATACAATGAGCAGTTCTTC.

The chain employs TRBV20-1 and TRBJ2-3; unclear D gene. Germline values: CDR1 DFQATT, CDR2 SNEGSKA (reference sequence). The CDR3 extends over 11 amino acids. Trimming left V 3 bases short and J 6 bases short, with 7 bases between. CDR3 sequence reads: CSASVSDTQYF. For the CDR3, the DNA is TGCAGTGCTAGTGTGTCGGATACGCAGTATTTT.

The chain couples TRBV27 to TRBJ2-1, with TRBD2 identical over 7 bases. Germline V gives CDR1 MNHEY, CDR2 SMNVEV (reference sequence). The CDR3 has 15 residues. The junction had 7 bases not matched to a gene; V was cut back by 7 bases and J by 1 base. Here the CDR3 reads CASKTLGGSYNEQFF. CDR3 sequence (DNA): TGTGCCAGCAAGACCTTGGGGGGGTCCTACAATGAGCAGTTCTTC.

The chain has TRBV2 and TRBJ2-5; 7 nucleotides agree with TRBD2. Germline loops: CDR1 SNHLY, CDR2 FYNNEI. The V segment lost 2 bases and the J segment 3 bases; nucleotides outside the gene matches: 6. This CDR3 is built from 15 residues. The chain's CDR3 is CASSEQTSRKETQYF. The CDR3 DNA reads as TGTGCCAGCAGTGAACAGACTAGCAGAAAAGAGACCCAGTACTTC.

This chain connects TRBV25-1 to TRBJ1-2; D unclear. With 1 base removed from V and 7 bases from J, the gap between germline ends came to 10 bases. This CDR3 region has 13 residues. Germline CDR1 MGHDK, CDR2 SYGVNS. The DNA of the CDR3 is TGTGCCAGCAGTGAATCAGAAGGGCCTGGCTACACCTTC. It yields the protein CASSESEGPGYTF.

The J gene is TRBJ2-7, the V gene TRBV5-6; D gene uncertain. V lost 0 bases, J lost 1 base, and 8 bases lay in between. Germline V gene sequence: CDR1 SGHDT, CDR2 YYEEEE. The CDR3 totals 14 residues. The chain's CDR3 is CASSLEWQSYEQYF. The CDR3 DNA sequence: TGTGCCAGCAGCTTGGAGTGGCAGTCCTACGAGCAGTACTTC. The full variable domain, in which reference TRBV5-6 and TRBJ2-7 provide the parts outside the CDR3, is DAGVTQSPTHLIKTRGQQVTLRCSPKSGHDTVSWYQQALGQGPQFIFQYYEEEERQRGNFPDRFSGHQFPNYSSELNVNALLLGDSALYLCASSLEWQSYEQYFGPGTRLTVT.

This clone occurred a few times. The chain couples TRBV28 to TRBJ1-1; D gene uncertain. Germline CDR1 reads MDHEN; CDR2 reads SYDVKM. The CDR3 covers 13 residues. The CDR3, as DNA: TGTGCAAGCCACGGACTTGGGAACACTGAAGCTTTCTTT. Amino acid sequence: CASHGLGNTEAFF.

The chain uses TRBV5-5 and TRBJ2-7, with no clear D. The V gene's germline CDR1 is SGHKS and CDR2 YYEKEE (reference sequence). V lost 2 bases, J lost 3 bases, and 6 bases lay in between. The CDR3 is made up of 12 amino acids. As DNA, the CDR3 is TGTGCCAGCAGCTTATCGGACTACGAGCAGTACTTC. Translation: CASSLSDYEQYF.

V gene TRBV23-1 combines with J gene TRBJ1-3; the D is unclear. TRBV23-1 is an ORF, and what it does is uncertain. This CDR3 region has 15 residues. Trimming removed 4 bases from V and 4 bases from J, with 14 bases in between. The CDR3 region is CASSLPDSGGNTIYF. CDR3 coding DNA: TGCGCCAGCAGTCTGCCGGACTCGGGAGGAAACACCATATATTTT.

This sequence joins TRBV7-8 and TRBJ1-5, with D uncertain. Germline V gene sequence: CDR1 SGHVS, CDR2 FQNEAQ. V was shortened by 2 bases and J by 0 bases, with 8 bases between the two germline ends. The CDR3 runs 15 residues. The DNA of the CDR3 is TGTGCCAGCAGCTTAAACAGTTATAGCAATCAGCCCCAGCATTTT. Amino acid sequence: CASSLNSYSNQPQHF.

The chain couples TRBV27 to TRBJ1-1, with D possibly being TRBD1 (6 bases). CDR1 is MNHEY, CDR2 SMNVEV, per germline (reference sequence). There are 15 residues in the CDR3. The germline V and J ends were trimmed by 5 bases and 6 bases, with 19 bases remaining between them. CDR3 DNA sequence: TGTGCCAGCAGTCCTGCTCCGGGACACACTCCTGAAGCTTTCTTT. It translates to CASSPAPGHTPEAFF.

The chain is built from TRBV15 and TRBJ1-4; perhaps TRBD1 as D (6 bases). This CDR3 has 17 residues. Germline values: CDR1 LNHNV, CDR2 YYDKDF (reference sequence). Trimming pared 4 bases from V and 4 bases from J, leaving 19 bases between. The DNA of the CDR3 is TGTGCCACCAGCACGCAAACTAAGGGGGTTGGTAATGAAAAACTGTTTTTT. It specifies CATSTQTKGVGNEKLFF.

The rearrangement joins TRBV5-4 to TRBJ2-7; D is uncertain. This CDR3 spans 14 amino acids. From germline, CDR1 is SGHNT and CDR2 YYREEE (reference sequence). The ends were cut back, 0 bases at V and 0 bases at J, with 7 bases in the middle. The CDR3 loop is CASSLDYTSYEQYF. CDR3 bases: TGTGCCAGCAGCTTGGATTACACCTCCTACGAGCAGTACTTC.

The CDR3 loop reads CASSLGPTDTQYF. DNA for the CDR3: TGTGCCAGCAGCTTAGGCCCCACAGATACGCAGTATTTT. This sequence joins TRBV7-7 and TRBJ2-3, with no clear D. Germline CDR1 and CDR2: SSHAT and FNYEAQ (reference sequence). V was pared by 1 base and J by 2 bases, with 4 bases between. This CDR3 is 13 amino acids long.

This clone is a singleton in its sample. The chain uses TRBV7-2 and TRBJ1-3; D remains unclear. This CDR3 has 13 residues. The V gene's germline CDR1 is SGHTA and CDR2 FQGNSA. V dropped 3 bases and J dropped 4 bases, with 7 bases sitting between them. CDR3 nucleotides: TGTGCCAGCAGCTTGCCAGCCGGAAACACCATATATTTT. Translation gives CASSLPAGNTIYF.

Turning to this clone: Other nucleotide sequences in the sample specify the same CDR3. The chain joins TRBV9 to TRBJ2-2, with D unclear. CDR3 size: 14 residues. Trimming pared 0 bases from V and 3 bases from J, leaving 6 bases between. Per the germline V gene, CDR1 is SGDLS and CDR2 is YYNGEE. As DNA, the CDR3 is TGTGCCAGCAGCGTAGTGGGTGACACCGGGGAGCTGTTTTTT. Translated, it gives CASSVVGDTGELFF.

The chain links TRBV28 to TRBJ2-7; 9 bases are shared with TRBD1. V trimming: 4 bases; J trimming: 6 bases; junction bases outside the gene matches: 7. Germline V gene lookup returns CDR1 MDHEN and CDR2 SYDVKM. The CDR3 contains 14 residues. The CDR3 DNA sequence: TGTGCCAGCAGTTCATCTCGGGACAGGGCCGAGCAGTACTTC. As protein: CASSSSRDRAEQYF.

The V call is TRBV2, the J call TRBJ2-7; 7 bases match TRBD2. The germline V gene has CDR1 SNHLY and CDR2 FYNNEI. CDR3 length: 17 residues. V lost 1 base and J lost 4; bases outside the gene matches: 13. CDR3: CASSEGDYGTVRYEQYF. CDR3 in DNA: TGTGCCAGCAGTGAAGGGGACTACGGGACTGTACGGTACGAGCAGTACTTC.

V usage is TRBV4-2 and J usage is TRBJ2-7; D call uncertain. This CDR3 contains 13 residues. V lost 0 bases, J lost 2 bases, and 5 bases lay in between. Germline V gene sequence: CDR1 LGHNA, CDR2 YNFKEQ. The CDR3 region has the DNA TGTGCCAGCAGCCAAGATGGGCCCTACGAGCAGTACTTC. Its protein is CASSQDGPYEQYF.

The chain has TRBV5-1 and TRBJ2-3; 7 positions match TRBD2. This CDR3 region has 16 residues. The germline gives CDR1 SGHRS, CDR2 YFSETQ. With V trimmed by 3 bases and J by 2 bases, 9 bases remained unmatched. CDR3 in amino acids: CASSSGTTSFTDTQYF. CDR3 DNA sequence: TGCGCCAGCAGCTCCGGGACTACATCCTTCACAGATACGCAGTATTTT. Using reference TRBV5-1 and TRBJ2-3 for the parts outside the CDR3, the full variable domain is KAGVTQTPRYLIKTRGQQVTLSCSPISGHRSVSWYQQTPGQGLQFLFEYFSETQRNKGNFPGRFSGRQFSNSRSEMNVSTLELGDSALYLCASSSGTTSFTDTQYFGPGTRLTVL.

The chain links TRBV27 to TRBJ2-5; TRBD1 matches at 10 bases. This CDR3 spans 16 amino acids. V was clipped by 5 bases and J by 6 bases; unmatched bases: 12. Germline-derived CDR1 and CDR2 are MNHEY and SMNVEV (reference sequence). The CDR3 sequence is CASSKQRQGARQTQYF. The CDR3, as DNA: TGTGCCAGCAGTAAACAACGACAGGGGGCTCGACAGACCCAGTACTTC.

The chain joins TRBV28 to TRBJ1-5; no definite D call. The CDR3 covers 15 residues. Germline V gene lookup returns CDR1 MDHEN and CDR2 SYDVKM. Trimming cost V 2 bases and J 0 bases, with 8 bases left between them. The CDR3 nucleotides read TGTGCCAGCAGTTTAGCCGGTTATAGCAATCAGCCCCAGCATTTT. Protein: CASSLAGYSNQPQHF. Looking up the rest from reference TRBV28 and TRBJ1-5 gives the full variable domain: DVKVTQSSRYLVKRTGEKVFLECVQDMDHENMFWYRQDPGLGLRLIYFSYDVKMKEKGDIPEGYSVSREKKERFSLILESASTNQTSMYLCASSLAGYSNQPQHFGDGTRLSIL.